Listed here are 8 T cell receptor beta chains from one sample, sequenced in a study of CD8 T cells in ankylosing spondylitis (dated by TCRdb to about 2017). The antigens of these receptors remain unknown. Library preparation employed 5' RACE. This sample was sequenced with an Illumina HiSeq 2500. TCRdb itself trimmed the public reads at Q25 with fastp, ran MiXCR and retained productive beta chains. Every entry covers one CDR3 protein and lists the most common genes and DNA from its rows. For this sample there are around 220,000 distinct CDR3 sequences; about a sixth appear just once. The ten largest make up roughly 42% of the sample. Overall results and qualifications from the work: Blood from ankylosing spondylitis patients appeared to be characterized by a TCR beta motif composed of several highly homologous amino acid variants.

Sequenced input: blood, either unsorted or a sorted T cell fraction (not recorded which). The receptors stem from a male donor with ankylosing spondylitis.

This clonotype was seen a handful of times. The chain recombines TRBV4-3 with TRBJ1-6; D not resolved. Germline-derived CDR1 and CDR2 are LGHNA and YSLEER. The germline V and J ends were trimmed by 0 bases and 7 bases, with 13 bases remaining between them. The CDR3 has 16 amino acids. CDR3 nucleotides: TGCGCCAGCAGCCAAGAATCTGCAGGATGGAATTCACCCCTCCACTTT. It translates to CASSQESAGWNSPLHF.

This clonotype has only a few counts. This chain joins TRBV29-1 and TRBJ1-6, with 8 positions matching TRBD1. The CDR3 contains 13 residues. V lost 6 bases, J lost 7 bases, and 5 bases stayed unmatched. Germline values: CDR1 SQVTM, CDR2 ANQGSEA. This CDR3 is CSVLDRENSPLHF. CDR3 DNA: TGCAGCGTCCTGGACAGGGAAAATTCACCCCTCCACTTT.

The chain is built from TRBV28 and TRBJ2-7; 9 bases fit TRBD1. CDR3 length equals 17 residues. The germline V gene has CDR1 MDHEN and CDR2 SYDVKM. The V gene end was trimmed by 3 bases and the J gene end by 2 bases; junction bases not matched to a gene: 11. Written as DNA, the CDR3 is TGTGCCAGCAGTTTGAGACAGGGGGTGAACGCGCCCTACGAGCAGTACTTC. This codes for CASSLRQGVNAPYEQYF.

This chain connects TRBV10-2 to TRBJ2-7; D may be TRBD2 (6 bases). Germline CDR1 is WSHSY and CDR2 is SAAADI. The CDR3 consists of 16 residues. V was clipped by 6 bases and J by 2 bases, with 20 bases between them. In DNA form, the CDR3 reads TGCGCCAGCAGCCAGTGGGAGGTGGGCCCAACCTACGAGCAGTACTTC. Its translation: CASSQWEVGPTYEQYF.

The sample holds a few counts of this clonotype. The chain uses TRBV7-9 and TRBJ1-1, with 10 bases fitting TRBD1. The CDR3 sequence is 15 residues long. The ends lost 4 bases at V and 6 bases at J; junction bases unmatched: 8. Germline V CDR1 and CDR2: SEHNR, FQNEAQ (reference sequence). The CDR3 nucleotides read TGTGCCAGCAGCTCGCCCCGGGACAGGGGCTCTGAAGCTTTCTTT. The encoded protein is CASSSPRDRGSEAFF.

This clonotype was counted between two and nine times. The chain uses TRBV27 and TRBJ2-2, with 10 bases identical to TRBD1. The junction had 11 bases not matched to a gene; V was cut back by 4 bases and J by 6 bases. CDR1 and CDR2 from the germline V gene are MNHEY and SMNVEV (reference sequence). This CDR3 has 17 residues. The DNA of the CDR3 is TGTGCCAGCAGTTCCTTATCCCGGGACAGGGGATCCGGGGAGCTGTTTTTT. Amino acid sequence: CASSSLSRDRGSGELFF.

This clonotype was counted between two and nine times. The V gene is TRBV25-1, the J gene TRBJ2-6; the D is unclear. The V end was cut by 10 bases, the J end by 0 bases, with 7 bases between. CDR1 and CDR2 from the germline V gene are MGHDK and SYGVNS. There are 13 residues in the CDR3. The CDR3 region has the DNA TGTGCCACGCGCAGCTCTGGGGCCAACGTCCTGACTTTC. It encodes CATRSSGANVLTF.

The V and J genes are TRBV27 and TRBJ1-2; D is unclear. This CDR3 is built from 13 residues. The V gene's germline CDR1 is MNHEY and CDR2 SMNVEV (reference sequence). V lost 1 base and J 3 bases, leaving 6 bases between the germline ends. This chain's CDR3 is CASSLWADYGYTF. The CDR3 DNA reads TGTGCCAGCAGTTTATGGGCAGACTATGGCTACACCTTC.